A single sample gave rise to the 15 T cell receptor beta chains below, sequenced in a study of beta chain features in type 1 diabetes. Regarding the study as a whole: TCRB CDR3s were moderately but significantly shorter in Type 1 diabetes patients in all four CD4+ subsets.

Their recognized antigens are unknown. Expressed TCRB transcripts were sequenced after all isolated RNA was converted to cDNA. TCRdb keeps only in-frame clones here, not all; method: immunoSEQ multiplex PCR. The sample yields just under 150,000 clones, less than 15% seen once. Specimen: central memory CD4+ T cells from blood. Source of these receptors: a man younger than 35 with type 1 diabetes.

The sample holds a few counts of this clone. J is TRBJ2-3 and V is TRBV20-1; D is uncertain. The CDR3 runs to 11 residues. V was shortened by 5 bases and J by 2 bases, with 5 bases between the two germline ends. Germline CDR1 DFQATT, CDR2 SNEGSKA (reference sequence). Here the CDR3 reads CSALHTDTQYF. CDR3 bases: TGCAGTGCTCTCCACACAGATACGCAGTATTTT.

This clone was observed at least ten times. The V call is TRBV4-1, the J call TRBJ2-3, with D maybe TRBD1 (6 bases). Between the trimmed V and J ends, which lost 4 bases and 5 bases, there was a span of 13 bases. The CDR3 extends over 14 amino acids. Germline V gene data show CDR1 as MGHRA and CDR2 as YSYEKL. The CDR3 region is CASSRSTGEDTQYF. CDR3 sequence (DNA): TGCGCCAGCAGCCGATCGACAGGTGAAGATACGCAGTATTTT.

A few counts support this clone. The chain couples TRBV19 to TRBJ1-4; no definite D call. V gave up 5 bases and J gave up 6 bases, with 16 bases separating them. The CDR3 is 15 residues long. Germline CDR1 reads LNHDA; CDR2 reads SQIVND (reference sequence). The CDR3 is CASSPRVSVDEKLFF. CDR3 coding DNA: TGTGCCAGTAGTCCTAGGGTATCCGTGGATGAAAAACTGTTTTTT.

The chain recombines TRBV6-7 with TRBJ2-1; D is ambiguous. TRBV6-7 is known as an ORF, though its function is uncertain. This CDR3 region has 16 residues. Trimming stripped 5 bases from V and 9 bases from J, with 23 bases between. The CDR3 is CASSVPPNNVRREQFF. CDR3 in DNA: TGTGCCAGCAGTGTCCCTCCGAACAACGTCAGGCGTGAGCAGTTCTTC.

This clone was seen only a few times. The chain couples TRBV7-9 to TRBJ1-2, with 7 bases aligning to TRBD1. The CDR3 sequence is 13 residues long. Germline V CDR1 and CDR2: SEHNR, FQNEAQ (reference sequence). Germline trimming cut 0 bases from V and 7 bases from J; bases unmatched to any gene: 2. CDR3 nucleotides: TGTGCCAGCAGCTTAGCAGGGGGCAGTGGCTACACCTTC. The encoded protein is CASSLAGGSGYTF.

V is TRBV7-6 and J is TRBJ1-2, with 8 bases lining up with TRBD1. The germline V gene encodes CDR1 SGHVS and CDR2 FNYEAQ. J was trimmed by 3 bases and V by 1 base; bases with no gene match: 4. The CDR3 has 15 residues. The CDR3 loop reads CASSLGGQGDYGYTF. The DNA for the CDR3 is TGTGCCAGCAGCTTAGGTGGACAGGGCGACTATGGCTACACCTTC.

V and J are TRBV27 and TRBJ1-2; 8 bases align to TRBD1. CDR3 length: 16 amino acids. Per the germline V gene, CDR1 is MNHEY and CDR2 is SMNVEV (reference sequence). J gave up 7 bases and V 6 bases, and 16 bases lay outside the gene matches. CDR3 amino acids: CASRAPTGTGAAGYTF. In nucleotides, the CDR3 is TGTGCCAGCAGAGCGCCAACCGGGACAGGCGCCGCTGGCTACACCTTC.

V gene TRBV9 combines with J gene TRBJ1-2; 7 bases are a match to TRBD1. Trimming took 0 bases from V and 6 from J; bases not matched to a gene: 2. Per the germline V gene, CDR1 is SGDLS and CDR2 is YYNGEE. This CDR3 comprises 13 residues. The CDR3 here is CASSVATGHGYTF. The CDR3 DNA reads as TGTGCCAGCAGCGTAGCGACAGGGCATGGCTACACCTTC.

V gene TRBV28 combines with J gene TRBJ1-2; TRBD1 might be the D (6 bases). The CDR3 is made up of 14 amino acids. V lost 6 bases to trimming and J lost 5 bases, with 16 bases between them. Germline V gene data show CDR1 as MDHEN and CDR2 as SYDVKM. CDR3 protein: CASRRTLGGYGYTF. For the CDR3, the DNA is TGTGCCAGCAGGCGGACCCTAGGGGGGTATGGCTACACCTTC.

The CDR3 coding sequence is TGTGCCTGCTCACGGGGTGGCGAAAAACTGTTTTTT. Amino acids: CACSRGGEKLFF. This chain links TRBV30 with TRBJ1-4; D is ambiguous. The CDR3 is 12 residues long. V was shortened by 6 bases and J by 8 bases, with 13 bases between the two germline ends. Germline CDR1 reads GTSNPN; CDR2 reads SVGIG (reference sequence).

The chain couples TRBV30 to TRBJ1-5; the D gene is possibly TRBD1 (5 bases). The germline CDR1 and CDR2 sequences are GTSNPN and SVGIG (reference sequence). Trimming stripped 5 bases from V and 5 bases from J, with 19 bases between. This CDR3 contains 15 residues. The CDR3 loop reads CAWGAGVGVHQPQHF. The CDR3 bases are TGTGCCTGGGGCGCGGGGGTTGGAGTTCATCAGCCCCAGCATTTT. Full variable domain (outside the CDR3, taken from reference TRBV30 and TRBJ1-5): SQTIHQWPATLVQPVGSPLSLECTVEGTSNPNLYWYRQAAGRGLQLLFYSVGIGQISSEVPQNLSASRPQDRQFILSSKKLLLSDSGFYLCAWGAGVGVHQPQHFGDGTRLSIL.

This clone showed up many times. The chain carries TRBV7-2 and TRBJ2-1; D gene unclear. This CDR3 is built from 12 residues. The germline V gene has CDR1 SGHTA and CDR2 FQGNSA. Trimming took off 2 bases at V and 5 bases at J, with 4 bases between the two ends. The CDR3 sequence is CASSLMHNEQFF. The CDR3 DNA reads as TGTGCCAGCAGCTTAATGCACAATGAGCAGTTCTTC.

This clone was seen at least ten times. Additional DNA sequences in this sample encode the identical CDR3. V usage is TRBV11-3 and J usage is TRBJ1-1; D unresolved. This CDR3 contains 12 residues. Trimming cost V 0 bases and J 1 base, with 0 bases left between them. Germline V lookup: CDR1 SGHNT, CDR2 YENEEA. Written as DNA, the CDR3 is TGTGCCAGCAGCTTAGAGAACACTGAAGCTTTCTTT. This encodes CASSLENTEAFF. Full variable domain (missing parts from reference TRBV11-3 and TRBJ1-1): EAGVVQSPRYKIIEKKQPVAFWCNPISGHNTLYWYLQNLGQGPELLIRYENEEAVDDSQLPKDRFSAERLKGVDSTLKIQPAELGDSAVYLCASSLENTEAFFGQGTRLTVV.

The sample holds a few counts of this clone. The rearrangement links TRBV30 to TRBJ2-4, with 9 bases that match TRBD1. Germline CDR1 is GTSNPN and CDR2 is SVGIG (reference sequence). The length of the CDR3 is 14 residues. J was trimmed by 2 bases and V by 3 bases; bases with no gene match: 2. The CDR3 bases are TGTGCCTGGAGCGGGACAGGGACCAAAAACATTCAGTACTTC. Protein sequence: CAWSGTGTKNIQYF.

The chain recombines TRBV29-1 with TRBJ2-7; D is ambiguous. The germline gives CDR1 SQVTM, CDR2 ANQGSEA. Trimming removed 7 bases at V and 1 base at J, with 8 bases between. The CDR3 consists of 11 residues. The CDR3 nucleotides are TGCAGCGGGATAGTTTCCTACGAGCAGTACTTC. It specifies CSGIVSYEQYF.